This TCR beta chain was documented in a study of blood T cell repertoires in COVID-19. Cohort placement rested on clinical history that participants reported themselves. CDR1 and CDR2 from the germline V gene are MNHEY and SVGAGI. The V end was cut by 6 bases, the J end by 10 bases, with 13 bases between. This CDR3 is built from 12 residues. Original processing notes: Cell counts per sample came from amplifying reference gene primers. TCRdb's table, derived via immunoSEQ multiplex PCR, lists solely in-frame clones and lacks some. The V and J calls and clone size were taken over from that table, and D and trimming were inferred from the DNA. Among some 200,000 clones listed, about 91% were seen once.

The sequence came from a young woman who had recovered from COVID-19. The gene calls are TRBV6-5 and TRBJ2-1; no reliable D call. The material sequenced was PBMCs or T cells enriched from blood (not recorded which). CDR3 nucleotides: TGTGCCAGCAGACGGCAGGCATCGGAGCAGTTCTTC. Its translation is CASRRQASEQFF.